The 9 T cell receptor beta chains given below trace back to one sample, sequenced in a study of blood T cell repertoires in COVID-19. The data were produced by immunoSEQ multiplex PCR, yet TCRdb's version contains in-frame clones alone and is incomplete. This sample carries over 80,000 clones, 88% of them seen once, and the ten largest clones take roughly 3%. Sequencing used peripheral blood. These receptors were obtained from a woman older than 75 with acute or convalescent COVID-19.

The chain couples TRBV7-3 to TRBJ2-7, with 7 bases aligning to TRBD1. The CDR3 sequence is 13 residues long. The V and J ends lost 6 bases and 6 bases, in that order; junction bases with no gene match: 8. Germline CDR1 SGHTA, CDR2 FQGTGA. The CDR3 region has the DNA TGTGCCAGCAGTCCCGACAGGGTAGGCGAGCAGTACTTC. It encodes CASSPDRVGEQYF.

The V call is TRBV24-1, the J call TRBJ2-1; 9 nucleotides match TRBD1. The V gene end was trimmed by 4 bases and the J gene end by 15 bases; junction bases not matched to a gene: 3. The CDR3 extends over 11 amino acids. CDR1 is KGHDR, CDR2 SFDVKD, per germline. This CDR3 reads CATSDGTGWFF. CDR3 in DNA: TGTGCCACCAGTGACGGGACAGGGTGGTTCTTC.

V is TRBV6-2 or TRBV6-3 and J is TRBJ1-5; no clear D. This CDR3 comprises 15 residues. The V and J ends lost 5 bases and 2 bases respectively, with 13 bases between them. Germline V gene data show CDR1 as MNHEY and CDR2 as SVGEGT. CDR3: CASSRPATGNQPQHF. The CDR3 coding sequence is TGTGCCAGCAGTCGGCCGGCTACAGGCAATCAGCCCCAGCATTTT.

The chain recombines TRBV5-1 with TRBJ2-1, with TRBD1 matching 8 bases. Germline V gene lookup returns CDR1 SGHRS and CDR2 YFSETQ. The CDR3 consists of 17 residues. J gave up 7 bases and V 0 bases, and 12 bases lay outside the gene matches. CDR3 residues: CASSLVPQGAGENEQFF. The CDR3 DNA reads TGCGCCAGCAGCTTGGTTCCCCAGGGGGCTGGGGAAAATGAGCAGTTCTTC.

The chain is built from TRBV2 and TRBJ1-5; D may be TRBD1 (6 bases). The CDR3 covers 14 residues. The V gene's germline CDR1 is SNHLY and CDR2 FYNNEI. The V end lost 5 bases, the J end lost 1 base, and 9 bases lay between the germline ends. CDR3 residues: CASSQQGSNQPQHF. CDR3 DNA: TGTGCCAGCAGTCAACAGGGAAGCAATCAGCCCCAGCATTTT.

V usage is TRBV5-1 and J usage is TRBJ1-5; D not certain. Germline V gene lookup returns CDR1 SGHRS and CDR2 YFSETQ. V lost 3 bases to trimming and J lost 3 bases, with 7 bases between them. The CDR3 is 13 amino acids. CDR3 amino acids: CASSSGDNQPQHF. CDR3 nucleotide sequence: TGCGCCAGCAGCTCCGGGGACAATCAGCCCCAGCATTTT.

This rearrangement joins TRBV11-3 to TRBJ1-5; D possibly corresponds to TRBD1 (6 bases). Deletions cut 6 bases from V and 4 bases from J, with 22 bases between. The V gene's germline CDR1 is SGHNT and CDR2 YENEEA. CDR3 length: 17 residues. The chain's CDR3 is CASRSTLDRRVNQPQHF. CDR3 DNA: TGTGCCAGCAGATCGACCTTGGACAGAAGAGTGAATCAGCCCCAGCATTTT.

In DNA form, the CDR3 reads TGTGCCACCAGTGAGCGAGTCCTAGATACGCAGTATTTT. Translation gives CATSERVLDTQYF. The chain recombines TRBV24-1 with TRBJ2-3; D not resolved. CDR3 size: 13 residues. Germline V gene sequence: CDR1 KGHDR, CDR2 SFDVKD. Trimming cost V 4 bases and J 5 bases, with 9 bases left between them.

On this clone: This sample includes further DNA sequences coding for the same CDR3. The V gene is TRBV7-2, the J gene TRBJ1-2; D is perhaps TRBD1 (5 bases). The V end was cut by 5 bases, the J end by 4 bases, with 8 bases between. The CDR3 runs 12 residues. In germline, CDR1 is SGHTA, CDR2 FQGNSA. In nucleotides, the CDR3 is TGTGCCAGCAGCCTGCAGGGCTATGGCTACACCTTC. The encoded protein is CASSLQGYGYTF.